This section outlines one T cell receptor (beta chain) sequence together with its context. CDR1 and CDR2 from the germline V gene are LGHNA and YSLEER. This CDR3 comprises 16 residues. The data were produced by immunoSEQ multiplex PCR, yet TCRdb's version contains in-frame clones alone and is incomplete. The repertoire holds under 200,000 clones, 90% to 95% seen once, with approximately 0.3% in the top ten. The data belong to a study of OX40 agonist ivuxolimab in advanced cancers. Individuals having autoimmune disease history or systemic immunosuppression were not enrolled. Peripheral blood came from all dose cohorts at three timepoints.

The gene calls are TRBV4-3 and TRBJ2-5; D is perhaps TRBD2 (5 bases). The DNA end is more similar to TRBJ2-7, so the J call may be wrong. The sequencing here drew on CD4+ or CD8+ T cells sorted from blood, taken in a trial of the OX40 agonist ivuxolimab. The TCR comes from an adult with an advanced solid tumor such as melanoma, head and neck, liver or kidney cancer. CDR3 nucleotides: TGCGCCAGCAGCCAGGATTACCTTGGGCGGGTGGACGAGCAGTACTTC. Protein sequence: CASSQDYLGRVDEQYF.